This T cell receptor (beta chain) came from a study of vaccination and CD4 T cells after COVID-19. Findings and limits, study-wide: Spike mono-reactivity was found in 304 of the 307 vaccine-specific clones identified in convalescent patients. From a median of about 21 to 38, SARS-CoV-2-reactive clonotypes increased, though not significantly.

Treatment meaning: roughly 10-day PBMC culture with coronavirus spike peptide pools or control peptides (ViraFEST assay). It was before the COVID-19 pandemic (2011-2018) that the unexposed donor's CD4+ T cells were collected. Probing of unexposed-donor CD4+ T cells with SARS-CoV-2 S/N and four cold-coronavirus spikes was done, cells permitting. Researchers used the Oncomine TCR Beta short-read assay to sequence DNA from cultured CD4+ T cells. TCRdb itself ran the PCR reads through MiXCR, one entry per CDR3 protein. There are roughly 6,600 distinct CDR3 sequences in the sample; approximately 37% occur only once, and roughly 40% lies in the top ten. The CDR3 runs to 12 residues. Per germline, CDR1 MNHEY and CDR2 SVGAGI. The ends were cut back, 2 bases at V and 8 bases at J, with 9 bases in the middle. A few counts support this clonotype. Its specificity is not known.

Sequences were obtained from CD4+ T cells from blood, cultured in vitro. This chain links TRBV6-5 with TRBJ1-2; D may be TRBD1 (5 bases). This sequence originates from a human donor in good health. CDR3: CASSYGRDGYTF. CDR3 in DNA: TGTGCCAGCAGTTACGGGCGGGACGGCTACACCTTC.